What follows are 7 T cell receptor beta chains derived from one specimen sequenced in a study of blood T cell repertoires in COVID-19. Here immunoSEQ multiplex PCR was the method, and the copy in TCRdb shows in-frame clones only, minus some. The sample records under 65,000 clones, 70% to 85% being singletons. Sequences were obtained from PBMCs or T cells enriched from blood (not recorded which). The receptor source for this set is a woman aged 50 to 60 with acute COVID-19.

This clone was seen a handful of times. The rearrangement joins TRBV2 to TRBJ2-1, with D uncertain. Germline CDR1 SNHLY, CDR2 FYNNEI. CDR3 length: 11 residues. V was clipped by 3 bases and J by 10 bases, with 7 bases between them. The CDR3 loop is CASSDGGEQFF. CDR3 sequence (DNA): TGTGCCAGCAGTGACGGCGGAGAGCAGTTCTTC. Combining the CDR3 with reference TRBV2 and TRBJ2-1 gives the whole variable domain EPEVTQTPSHQVTQMGQEVILRCVPISNHLYFYWYRQILGQKVEFLVSFYNNEISEKSEIFDDQFSVERPDGSNFTLKIRSTKLEDSAMYFCASSDGGEQFFGPGTRLTVL.

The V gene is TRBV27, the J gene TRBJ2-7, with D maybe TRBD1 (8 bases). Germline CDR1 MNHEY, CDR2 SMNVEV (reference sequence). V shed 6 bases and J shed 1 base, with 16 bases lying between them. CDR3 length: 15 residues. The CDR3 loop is CASSDGGTGSYEQYF. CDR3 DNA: TGTGCCAGCAGCGACGGGGGGACAGGATCCTACGAGCAGTACTTC.

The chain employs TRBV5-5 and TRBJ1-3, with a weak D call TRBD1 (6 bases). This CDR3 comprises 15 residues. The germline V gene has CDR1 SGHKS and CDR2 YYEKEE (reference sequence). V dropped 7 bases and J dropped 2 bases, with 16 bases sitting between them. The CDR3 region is CASGRQVNTGNTIYF. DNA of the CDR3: TGTGCCAGCGGACGACAGGTTAACACTGGAAACACCATATATTTT.

The CDR3 nucleotides are TGTGCCAGCAGTCCGGGTCCAGGGGGCGGAGATGAGCAGTTCTTC. Its translation: CASSPGPGGGDEQFF. This chain joins TRBV5-6 and TRBJ2-1; 8 positions agree with TRBD1. V lost 5 bases and J lost 8; bases outside the gene matches: 12. CDR3 size: 15 residues. Looked up from germline, CDR1 is SGHDT and CDR2 is YYEEEE.

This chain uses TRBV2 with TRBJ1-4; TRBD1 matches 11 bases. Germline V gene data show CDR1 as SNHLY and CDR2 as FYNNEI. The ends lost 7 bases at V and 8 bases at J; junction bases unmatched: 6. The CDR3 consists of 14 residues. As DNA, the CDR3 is TGTGCCAGCAATCCGGGACAGGGGGTCGAAAAACTGTTTTTT. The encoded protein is CASNPGQGVEKLFF. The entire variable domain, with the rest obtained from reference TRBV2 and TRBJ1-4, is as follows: EPEVTQTPSHQVTQMGQEVILRCVPISNHLYFYWYRQILGQKVEFLVSFYNNEISEKSEIFDDQFSVERPDGSNFTLKIRSTKLEDSAMYFCASNPGQGVEKLFFGSGTQLSVL.

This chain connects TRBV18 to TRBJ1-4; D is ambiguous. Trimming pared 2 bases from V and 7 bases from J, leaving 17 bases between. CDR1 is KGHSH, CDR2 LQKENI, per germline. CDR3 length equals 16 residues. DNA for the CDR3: TGTGCCAGCTCACCATCCGACTTAGCCTTGGGTGAAAAACTGTTTTTT. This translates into CASSPSDLALGEKLFF.

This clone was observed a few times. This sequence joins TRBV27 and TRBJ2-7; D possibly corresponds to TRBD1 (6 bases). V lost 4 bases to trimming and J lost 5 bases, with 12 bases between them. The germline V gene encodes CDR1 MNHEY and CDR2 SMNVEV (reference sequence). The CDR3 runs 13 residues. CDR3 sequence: CASSSYRVNEQYF. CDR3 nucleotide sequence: TGTGCCAGCAGTTCCTACAGGGTCAACGAGCAGTACTTC.